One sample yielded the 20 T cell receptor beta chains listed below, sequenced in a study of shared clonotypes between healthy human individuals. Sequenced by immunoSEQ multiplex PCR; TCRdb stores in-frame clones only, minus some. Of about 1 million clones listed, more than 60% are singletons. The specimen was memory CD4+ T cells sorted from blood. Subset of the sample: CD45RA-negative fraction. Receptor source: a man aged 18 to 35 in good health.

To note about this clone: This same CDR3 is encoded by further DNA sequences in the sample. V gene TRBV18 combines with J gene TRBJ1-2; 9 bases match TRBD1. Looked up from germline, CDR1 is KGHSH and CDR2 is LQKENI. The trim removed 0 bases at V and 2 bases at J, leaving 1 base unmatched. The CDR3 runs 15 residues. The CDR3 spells CASSPPGTGNYGYTF. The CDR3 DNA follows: TGTGCCAGCTCACCACCGGGGACAGGGAACTATGGCTACACCTTC.

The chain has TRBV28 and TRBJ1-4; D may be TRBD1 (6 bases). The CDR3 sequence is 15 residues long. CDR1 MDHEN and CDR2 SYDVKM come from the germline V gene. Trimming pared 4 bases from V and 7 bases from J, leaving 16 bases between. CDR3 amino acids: CASSYGTRGSEKLFF. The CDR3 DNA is TGTGCCAGCAGTTACGGGACCAGGGGTAGTGAAAAACTGTTTTTT.

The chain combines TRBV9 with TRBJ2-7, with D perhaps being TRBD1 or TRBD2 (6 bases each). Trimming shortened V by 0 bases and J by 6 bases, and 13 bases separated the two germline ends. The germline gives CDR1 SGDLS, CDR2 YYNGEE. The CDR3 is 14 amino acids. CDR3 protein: CASSVDPGGTEQYF. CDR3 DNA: TGTGCCAGCAGCGTAGATCCCGGGGGCACCGAGCAGTACTTC.

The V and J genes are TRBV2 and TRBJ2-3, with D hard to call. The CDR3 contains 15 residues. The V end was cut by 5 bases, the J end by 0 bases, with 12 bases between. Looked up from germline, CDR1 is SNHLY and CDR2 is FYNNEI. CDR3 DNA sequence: TGTGCCAGCAGTAACGGTGGAACTAGCACAGATACGCAGTATTTT. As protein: CASSNGGTSTDTQYF.

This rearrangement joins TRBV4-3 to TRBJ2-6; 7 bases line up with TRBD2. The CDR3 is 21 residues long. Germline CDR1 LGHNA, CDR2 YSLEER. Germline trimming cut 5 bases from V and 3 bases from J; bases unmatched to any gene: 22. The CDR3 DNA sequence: TGCGCCAGCAGCTCAGAACCCCCCGGGACTACCCCTAGAGGTGGGGCCAACGTCCTGACTTTC. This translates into CASSSEPPGTTPRGGANVLTF.

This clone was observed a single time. The CDR3 reads CASSTRPGQGIIGNQPQHF. CDR3 DNA sequence: TGCGCCAGCAGTACTAGACCGGGACAGGGGATAATTGGCAATCAGCCCCAGCATTTT. The gene calls are TRBV10-2 and TRBJ1-5, with 10 bases that match TRBD1. After removal of 5 bases from V and 2 bases from J, the junction contained 15 bases not matched to a gene. Germline-derived CDR1 and CDR2 are WSHSY and SAAADI. The CDR3 covers 19 residues.

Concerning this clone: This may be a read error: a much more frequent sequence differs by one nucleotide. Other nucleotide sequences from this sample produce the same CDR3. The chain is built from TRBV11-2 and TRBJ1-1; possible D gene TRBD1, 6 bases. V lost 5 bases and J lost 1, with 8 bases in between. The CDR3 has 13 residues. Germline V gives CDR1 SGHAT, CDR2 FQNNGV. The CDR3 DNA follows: TGTGCCAGCAGCCTGACAGGGAACACTGAAGCTTTCTTT. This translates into CASSLTGNTEAFF.

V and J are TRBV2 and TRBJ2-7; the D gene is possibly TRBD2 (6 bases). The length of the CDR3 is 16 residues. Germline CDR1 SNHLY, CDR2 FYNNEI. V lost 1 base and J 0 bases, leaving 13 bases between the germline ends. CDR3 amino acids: CASSEGDSWSSYEQYF. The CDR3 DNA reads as TGTGCCAGCAGTGAAGGGGACTCCTGGAGCTCCTACGAGCAGTACTTC.

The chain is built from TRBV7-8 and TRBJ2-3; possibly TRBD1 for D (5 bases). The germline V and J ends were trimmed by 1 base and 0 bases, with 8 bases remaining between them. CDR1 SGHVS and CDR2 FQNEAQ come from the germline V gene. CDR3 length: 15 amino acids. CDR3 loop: CASSLGRASTDTQYF. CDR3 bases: TGTGCCAGCAGCTTAGGCAGGGCTAGCACAGATACGCAGTATTTT.

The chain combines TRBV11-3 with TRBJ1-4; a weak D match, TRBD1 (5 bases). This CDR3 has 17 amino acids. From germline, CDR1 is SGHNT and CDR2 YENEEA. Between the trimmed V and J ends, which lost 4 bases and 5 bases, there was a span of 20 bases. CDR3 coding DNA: TGTGCCAGCAGCTCCCTGAGTTCCAGGGTTTCCAATGAAAAACTGTTTTTT. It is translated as CASSSLSSRVSNEKLFF.

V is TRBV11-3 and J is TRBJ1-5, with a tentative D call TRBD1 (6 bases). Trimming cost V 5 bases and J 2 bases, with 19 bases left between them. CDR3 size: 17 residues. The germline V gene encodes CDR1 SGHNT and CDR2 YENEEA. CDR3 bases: TGTGCCAGCAGCGCACGGGACATCAAATCGGGCAATCAGCCCCAGCATTTT. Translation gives CASSARDIKSGNQPQHF.

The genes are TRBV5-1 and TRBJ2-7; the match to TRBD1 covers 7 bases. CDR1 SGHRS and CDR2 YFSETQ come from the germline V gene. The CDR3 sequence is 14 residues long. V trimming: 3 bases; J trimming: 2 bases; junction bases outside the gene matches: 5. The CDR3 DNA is TGCGCCAGCAGCTCTTCACAGGGGCCCTACGAGCAGTACTTC. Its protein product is CASSSSQGPYEQYF.

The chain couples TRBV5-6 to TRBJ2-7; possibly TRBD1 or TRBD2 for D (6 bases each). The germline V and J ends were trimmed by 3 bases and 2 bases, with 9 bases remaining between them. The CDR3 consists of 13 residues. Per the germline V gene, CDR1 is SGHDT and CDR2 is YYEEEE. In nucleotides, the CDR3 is TGTGCCAGCAGCTACAGGGAGGCCTACGAGCAGTACTTC. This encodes CASSYREAYEQYF.

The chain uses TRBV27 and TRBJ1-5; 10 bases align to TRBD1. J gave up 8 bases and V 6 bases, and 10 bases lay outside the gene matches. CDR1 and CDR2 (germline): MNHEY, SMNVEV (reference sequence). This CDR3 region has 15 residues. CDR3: CASRPRRDRGEPQHF. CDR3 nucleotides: TGTGCCAGCAGACCGAGGAGGGACAGGGGTGAGCCCCAGCATTTT.

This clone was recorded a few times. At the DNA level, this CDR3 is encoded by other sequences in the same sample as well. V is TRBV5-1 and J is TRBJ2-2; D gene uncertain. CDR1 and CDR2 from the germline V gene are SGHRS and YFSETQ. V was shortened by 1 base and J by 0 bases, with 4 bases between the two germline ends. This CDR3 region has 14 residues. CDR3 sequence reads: CASSLTANTGELFF. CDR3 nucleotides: TGCGCCAGCAGCTTGACAGCGAACACCGGGGAGCTGTTTTTT.

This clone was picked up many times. For the CDR3, the DNA is TGCGCCAGCAGCAGCGACCCTGGCCTTGGGACCCAGTACTTC. Translated, it gives CASSSDPGLGTQYF. The rearrangement uses TRBV5-1 and TRBJ2-5; no clear D. CDR1 and CDR2 (germline): SGHRS, YFSETQ. This CDR3 has 14 amino acids. V was shortened by 4 bases and J by 7 bases, with 17 bases between the two germline ends.

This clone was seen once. DNA for the CDR3: TGTGCCAGTAGTCCAACAGGGGATCAGCCCCAGCATTTT. Encoded protein: CASSPTGDQPQHF. The chain has TRBV19 and TRBJ1-5; TRBD1 matches 7 bases. The trim removed 5 bases at V and 5 bases at J, leaving 3 bases unmatched. The CDR3 loop spans 13 amino acids. Germline CDR1 is LNHDA and CDR2 is SQIVND (reference sequence).

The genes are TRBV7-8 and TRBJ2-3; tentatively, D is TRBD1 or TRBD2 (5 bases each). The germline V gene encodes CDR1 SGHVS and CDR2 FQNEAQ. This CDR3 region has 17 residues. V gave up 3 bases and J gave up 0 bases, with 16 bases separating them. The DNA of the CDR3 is TGTGCCAGCAGCTTGGGGGTAGGCCTTCTTAGCACAGATACGCAGTATTTT. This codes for CASSLGVGLLSTDTQYF.

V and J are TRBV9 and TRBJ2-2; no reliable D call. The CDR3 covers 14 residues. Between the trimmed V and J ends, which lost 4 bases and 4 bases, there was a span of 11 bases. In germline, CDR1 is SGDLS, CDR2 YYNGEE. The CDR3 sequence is CASSPAVSTGELFF. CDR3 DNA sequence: TGTGCCAGCAGCCCAGCAGTCTCCACCGGGGAGCTGTTTTTT.

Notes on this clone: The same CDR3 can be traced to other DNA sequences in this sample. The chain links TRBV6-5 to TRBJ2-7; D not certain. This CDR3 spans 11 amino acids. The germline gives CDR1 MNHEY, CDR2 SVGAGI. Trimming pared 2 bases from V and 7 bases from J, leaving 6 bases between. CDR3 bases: TGTGCCAGCAGTTACCTAGGGGAGCAGTACTTC. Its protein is CASSYLGEQYF.